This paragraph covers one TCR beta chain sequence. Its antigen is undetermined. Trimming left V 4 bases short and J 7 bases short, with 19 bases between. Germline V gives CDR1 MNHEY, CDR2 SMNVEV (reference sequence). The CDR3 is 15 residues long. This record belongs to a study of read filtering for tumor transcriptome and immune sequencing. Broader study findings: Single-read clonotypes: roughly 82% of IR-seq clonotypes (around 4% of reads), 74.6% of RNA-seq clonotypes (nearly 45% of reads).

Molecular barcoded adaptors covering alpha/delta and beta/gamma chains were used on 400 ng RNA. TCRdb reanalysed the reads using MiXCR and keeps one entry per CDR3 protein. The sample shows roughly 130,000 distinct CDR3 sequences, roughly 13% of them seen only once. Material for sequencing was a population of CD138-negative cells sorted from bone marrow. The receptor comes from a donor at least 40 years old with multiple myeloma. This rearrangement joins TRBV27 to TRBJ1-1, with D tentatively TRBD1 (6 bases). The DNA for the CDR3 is TGTGCCAGCAGTTCGGGGGCAGGGAAATCCATTGAAGCTTTCTTT. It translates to CASSSGAGKSIEAFF.